These T cell receptor beta chains were read from a single sample in a study of cytomegalovirus exposure and HLA in healthy donors. Clones were sequenced by immunoSEQ multiplex PCR, and TCRdb holds only the in-frame ones, with some missing. The sample shows 150,000 to 200,000 clones, about 81% of them seen only once. The specimen sequenced was PBMCs. These receptor sequences come from a woman between 45 and 60 years old in good health and CMV-seropositive. CDR3s include the opening cysteine and the closing phenylalanine or tryptophan. Each record gives: CDR3 protein, CDR3 DNA, clone size, J gene, D gene, V gene. A D gene is named only where the DNA matches it firmly. Expanded clones are given a class, and other clones once, few, many or no size at all.

CDR3: CAWSTTDNSPLHF; DNA: TGTGCCTGGAGTACAACAGATAATTCACCCCTCCACTTT; size: .; J: TRBJ1-6; D: .; V: TRBV30
CDR3: CASSLVSGDYGYTF; DNA: TGTGCCAGCAGCTTAGTTTCAGGGGACTATGGCTACACCTTC; size: .; J: TRBJ1-2; D: .; V: TRBV7-2
CDR3: CASSLVRQGYGYTF; DNA: TGTGCCAGCAGCTTAGTGAGGCAGGGATATGGCTACACCTTC; size: .; J: TRBJ1-2; D: .; V: TRBV7-9
CDR3: CASSEDSPINSNQPQHF; DNA: TGTGCCAGCAGTGAAGACAGCCCGATCAATAGCAATCAGCCCCAGCATTTT; size: .; J: TRBJ1-5; D: .; V: TRBV6-1
CDR3: CAWRKSQGARNTIYF; DNA: TGTGCCTGGAGAAAAAGTCAGGGGGCAAGAAACACCATATATTTT; size: .; J: TRBJ1-3; D: TRBD1; V: TRBV30
CDR3: CASSEQTGNTIYF; DNA: TGTGCCAGCAGTGAACAGACTGGAAACACCATATATTTT; size: .; J: TRBJ1-3; D: .; V: TRBV2
CDR3: CASSSTGGAYYGYTF; DNA: TGTGCCAGCAGTTCGACAGGGGGAGCCTACTATGGCTACACCTTC; size: once; J: TRBJ1-2; D: TRBD1; V: TRBV6-6
CDR3: CSVELTDTYEQYF; DNA: TGCAGCGTCGAATTGACAGATACCTACGAGCAGTACTTC; size: few; J: TRBJ2-7; D: .; V: TRBV29-1
CDR3: CASSLGTGMEKLFF; DNA: TGCGCCAGCAGCCTAGGGACAGGGATGGAAAAACTGTTTTTT; size: .; J: TRBJ1-4; D: TRBD1; V: TRBV5-1
CDR3: CASSPRTRIVYGYTF; DNA: TGTGCCAGTAGTCCGAGGACAAGAATCGTCTATGGCTACACCTTC; size: .; J: TRBJ1-2; D: .; V: TRBV19
CDR3: CASSPDRVRVNYGYTF; DNA: TGTGCCAGCAGCCCGGACAGGGTGAGGGTTAACTATGGCTACACCTTC; size: once; J: TRBJ1-2; D: TRBD1; V: TRBV9
CDR3: CASAEGGGSTEAFF; DNA: TGTGCCAGCGCCGAGGGGGGGGGTTCCACTGAAGCTTTCTTT; size: few; J: TRBJ1-1; D: .; V: TRBV25-1
CDR3: CSASVYNEQFF; DNA: TGCAGTGCTAGCGTCTACAATGAGCAGTTCTTC; size: .; J: TRBJ2-1; D: .; V: TRBV20-1
CDR3: CASTSAGQGNTEAFF; DNA: TGTGCCAGCACGAGCGCCGGACAGGGAAACACTGAAGCTTTCTTT; size: .; J: TRBJ1-1; D: TRBD1; V: TRBV28
CDR3: CSVGLARKDEQYF; DNA: TGCAGCGTTGGGCTCGCCAGGAAGGACGAGCAGTACTTC; size: .; J: TRBJ2-7; D: .; V: TRBV29-1
CDR3: CAISDGGFQETQYF; DNA: TGTGCCATCAGTGACGGGGGTTTCCAAGAGACCCAGTACTTC; size: .; J: TRBJ2-5; D: .; V: TRBV10-3
CDR3: CASSHSPQPQHF; DNA: TGTGCCAGCAGCCACTCCCCTCAGCCCCAGCATTTT; size: once; J: TRBJ1-5; D: .; V: TRBV6-6
CDR3: CAISEQGNTEAFF; DNA: TGTGCCATCAGTGAACAGGGGAACACTGAAGCTTTCTTT; size: few; J: TRBJ1-1; D: .; V: TRBV10-3
CDR3: CASSPSGGAGYNEQFF; DNA: TGTGCCAGCAGCCCTTCAGGGGGCGCAGGTTACAATGAGCAGTTCTTC; size: few; J: TRBJ2-1; D: TRBD1; V: TRBV7-3
CDR3: CASSPRTVLSGGGAFF; DNA: TGTGCCAGCAGCCCGAGGACAGTCTTGAGTGGCGGGGGAGCTTTCTTT; size: .; J: TRBJ1-1; D: .; V: TRBV7-2
CDR3: CASLGLLYNEQFF; DNA: TGCGCCAGCCTGGGACTTCTCTACAATGAGCAGTTCTTC; size: .; J: TRBJ2-1; D: .; V: TRBV10-2
CDR3: CASSLKTARETQYF; DNA: TGTGCCAGCAGCTTGAAGACAGCGAGAGAGACCCAGTACTTC; size: .; J: TRBJ2-5; D: .; V: TRBV5-8
CDR3: CASSYTTTYNEQFF; DNA: TGTGCCAGCAGTTACACAACAACCTACAATGAGCAGTTCTTC; size: .; J: TRBJ2-1; D: .; V: TRBV6-5